The present TCR beta chain was sequenced within a study of T cell changes during pregnancy in multiple sclerosis. With 2 bases removed from V and 6 bases from J, the gap between germline ends came to 11 bases. The length of the CDR3 is 14 residues. Germline CDR1 reads MNHNY; CDR2 reads SVGAGI (reference sequence). Assay: immunoSEQ multiplex PCR; the TCRdb copy retains only in-frame clones and omits some. The table shows 50,000 or so clones, with around 94% occurring only once. The material was CD4+ T cells from peripheral blood mononuclear cells, obtained in the third trimester of pregnancy. The source of this sequence is a female donor with multiple sclerosis, enrolled in a pregnancy study. The chain employs TRBV6-6 and TRBJ1-3; TRBD1 might be the D (5 bases). In DNA form, the CDR3 reads TGTGCCAGCAGTTACAGCCAGGGCGCAAACACCATATATTTT. Its protein is CASSYSQGANTIYF.